This TCR beta chain appears in the sequencing data of a study of blood T cell repertoires in COVID-19. Background on the study: Sites in the United States, Italy and Spain provided acute and convalescent COVID-19 samples. PBMCs, B-cell-depleted T cells, or T cells provided the cDNA or gDNA that made up the material.

Trimming stripped 5 bases from V and 6 bases from J, with 17 bases between. CDR3 length: 15 residues. The germline CDR1 and CDR2 sequences are SEHNR and FQNEAQ (reference sequence). In the authors' methods: From reference gene primer amplification, estimates of nucleated cell counts were derived. Profiled with immunoSEQ multiplex PCR; TCRdb holds only in-frame clones, not every one. V and J calls and clone size are as listed in that table; D and trimming were resolved from the DNA. The repertoire holds approximately 85,000 clones, over 80% seen once, with about 12% in the top ten. This chain connects TRBV7-9 to TRBJ2-1, with TRBD2 as a possible D gene (5 bases). The clonotype was recovered from a woman in her seventies with active or convalescent COVID-19. The sequencing sample was made of peripheral blood. CDR3 sequence reads: CASSPVGSSGNEQFF. CDR3 DNA sequence: TGTGCCAGCAGCCCTGTAGGGTCGAGCGGCAATGAGCAGTTCTTC.